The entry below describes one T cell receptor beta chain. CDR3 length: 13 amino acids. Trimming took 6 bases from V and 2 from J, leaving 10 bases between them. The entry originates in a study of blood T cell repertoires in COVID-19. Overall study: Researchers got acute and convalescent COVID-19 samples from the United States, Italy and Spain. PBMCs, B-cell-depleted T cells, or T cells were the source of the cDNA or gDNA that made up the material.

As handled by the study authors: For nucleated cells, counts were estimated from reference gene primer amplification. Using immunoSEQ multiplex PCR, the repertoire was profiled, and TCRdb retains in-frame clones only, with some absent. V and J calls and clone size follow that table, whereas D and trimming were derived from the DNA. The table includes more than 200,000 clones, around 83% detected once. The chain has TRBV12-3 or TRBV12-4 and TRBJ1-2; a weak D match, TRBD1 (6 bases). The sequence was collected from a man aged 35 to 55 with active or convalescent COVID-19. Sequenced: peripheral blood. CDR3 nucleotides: TGTGCCAGCAGCCTCGGACAGAACTATGGCTACACCTTC. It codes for CASSLGQNYGYTF.